This T cell receptor (beta chain) was identified in a study of glioma-infiltrating T cells after dendritic cell vaccination. Overall study: Treatment, given 2003 to 2012, was autologous tumor lysate-pulsed dendritic cell vaccination. Patients received three intradermal dendritic cell vaccine injections at biweekly intervals. Findings of the study overall: Patients with more pretreatment TILs had longer time to progression and survival.

Some clones are missing from TCRdb's copy, which holds only in-frame ones; the method was immunoSEQ multiplex PCR. The sample shows approximately 82,000 clones, approximately 90% of them seen only once. Worth noting for this clone: What it binds is unknown.

In germline, CDR1 is SGDLS, CDR2 YYNGEE. Trimming removed 0 bases at V and 2 bases at J, with 14 bases between. The CDR3 loop spans 16 amino acids. PBMC sampling occurred before vaccination, two weeks after the third dose, and at progression. The chain has TRBV9 and TRBJ1-2, with a tentative D call TRBD1 (6 bases). The sample in question was blood, obtained before dendritic cell vaccination. The TCR comes from a human donor with glioblastoma. CDR3 region: CASSVATDRTNYGYTF. CDR3 in DNA: TGTGCCAGCAGCGTAGCTACCGACAGGACGAACTATGGCTACACCTTC.